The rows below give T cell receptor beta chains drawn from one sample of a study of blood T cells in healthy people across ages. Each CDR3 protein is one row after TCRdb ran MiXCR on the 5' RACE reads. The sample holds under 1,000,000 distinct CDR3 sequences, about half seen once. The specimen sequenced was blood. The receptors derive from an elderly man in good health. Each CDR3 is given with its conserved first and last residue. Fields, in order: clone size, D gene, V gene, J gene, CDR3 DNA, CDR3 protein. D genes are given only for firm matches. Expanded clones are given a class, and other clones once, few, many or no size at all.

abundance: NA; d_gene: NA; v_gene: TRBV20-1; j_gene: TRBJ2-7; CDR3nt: TGCAGTGCTAGAGATGCTAAACTCTACGAGCAGTACTTC; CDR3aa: CSARDAKLYEQYF
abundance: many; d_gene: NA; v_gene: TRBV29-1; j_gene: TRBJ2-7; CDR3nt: TGCAGCGTTGAAGTATCCGGAGACGAGCAGTACTTC; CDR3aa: CSVEVSGDEQYF
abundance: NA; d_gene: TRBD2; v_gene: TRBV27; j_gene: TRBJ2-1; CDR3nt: TGTGCCAGCAGTTATGAGAGAATAGCGGGACGTGTTGAGCAGTTCTTC; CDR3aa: CASSYERIAGRVEQFF
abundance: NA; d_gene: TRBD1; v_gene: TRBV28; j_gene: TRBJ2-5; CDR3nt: TGTGCCAGCAGGGCGGGACAGGCTATTCAAGAGACCCAGTACTTC; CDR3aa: CASRAGQAIQETQYF
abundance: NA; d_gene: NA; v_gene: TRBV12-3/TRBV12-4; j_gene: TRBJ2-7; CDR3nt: TGTGCCAGCAGTTTCTCCCGGCAGGTTCAAGGTGCGGGCAACAATGAGCAGTACTTC; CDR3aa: CASSFSRQVQGAGNNEQYF
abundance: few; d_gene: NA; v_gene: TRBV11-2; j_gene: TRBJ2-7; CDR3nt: TGTGCCAGCAGCGGGACGAGGGGATCCTACGAGCAGTACTTC; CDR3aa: CASSGTRGSYEQYF
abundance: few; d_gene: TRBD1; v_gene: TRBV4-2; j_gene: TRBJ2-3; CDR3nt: TGTGCCAGCAGCCAAGATTCGGCAGGGGGCTCGGGGAGCACAGATACGCAGTATTTT; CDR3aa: CASSQDSAGGSGSTDTQYF
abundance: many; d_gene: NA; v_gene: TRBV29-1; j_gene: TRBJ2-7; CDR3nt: TGCAGCGCCGGAGGGCTAGGGCCGTCCTACGAGCAGTACTTC; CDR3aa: CSAGGLGPSYEQYF
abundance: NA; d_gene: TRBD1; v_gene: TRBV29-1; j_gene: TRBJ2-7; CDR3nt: TGCAGCGTTCCGGGACAGGGTTTCCACGAGCAGTACTTC; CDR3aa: CSVPGQGFHEQYF
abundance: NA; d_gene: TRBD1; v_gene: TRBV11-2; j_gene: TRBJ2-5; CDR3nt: TGTGCCAGCAGCTGGGACAGGGAAGACGCCCAGTACTTC; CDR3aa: CASSWDREDAQYF
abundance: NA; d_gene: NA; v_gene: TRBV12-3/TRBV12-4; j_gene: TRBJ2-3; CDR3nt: NA; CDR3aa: CASSSSAGSTDTQYF
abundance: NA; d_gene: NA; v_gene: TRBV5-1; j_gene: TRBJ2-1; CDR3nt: TGCGCCAGCAGCTTGGCAGGCGCGGGTGGGCATGAGCAGTTCTTC; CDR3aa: CASSLAGAGGHEQFF
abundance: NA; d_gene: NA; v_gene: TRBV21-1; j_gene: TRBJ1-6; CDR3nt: TGTGCCAGCAGGCAAAAGGGAGGGACAGGGAGGCGCCGAGAGTATAATTCACCCCTCCACTTT; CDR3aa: CASRQKGGTGRRREYNSPLHF
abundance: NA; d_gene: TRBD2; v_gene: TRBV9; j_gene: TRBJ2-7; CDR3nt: TGTGCCAGCAGCGTAGATCTAGCGGGTCGCGAGCAGTACTTC; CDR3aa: CASSVDLAGREQYF